These 32 T cell receptor beta chains share one sample of origin, sequenced in a study of regulatory T cells in long-lasting Graves disease. Arm-PCR of CDR3 regions and iRepertoire HTBI primers were used to build TCR beta libraries. Using its own MiXCR run on the multiplex PCR reads, TCRdb lists one record per CDR3 protein. Among about 660,000 distinct CDR3 sequences listed, roughly 30% were seen once. Time point of the sample: persistent/refractory GD, antithyroid drugs over 5 years with positive TRAb. Following extraction of RNA from PBMCs, that RNA was used to make the TCR library. Specimen: peripheral blood mononuclear cells (PBMCs), collected when the disease was refractory, from a patient treated with antithyroid drugs. The receptors shown here come from a female donor with Graves disease.

The CDR3 loop reads CASSQDGDNPYEQYF. The CDR3 DNA follows: TGTGCCAGCAGCCAAGATGGGGACAACCCCTACGAGCAGTACTTC. This chain connects TRBV3-1 to TRBJ2-7; possibly TRBD1 for D (6 bases). There are 15 residues in the CDR3. Germline-derived CDR1 and CDR2 are LGHDT and YNNKEL (reference sequence). V was pared by 0 bases and J by 2 bases, with 11 bases between.

This chain connects TRBV18 to TRBJ1-6, with D maybe TRBD1 (6 bases). CDR1 is KGHSH, CDR2 LQKENI, per germline. The CDR3 has 16 amino acids. The germline V and J ends were trimmed by 2 bases and 10 bases, with 18 bases remaining between them. CDR3 in amino acids: CASSPIENRVYSPLHF. The CDR3 nucleotides read TGTGCCAGCTCACCAATCGAAAACAGGGTATACTCACCCCTCCACTTT.

J is TRBJ2-5 and V is TRBV9; TRBD1 aligns across 7 bases. The end of the DNA fits TRBJ2-1 better, so the J call may be wrong. Germline V gene sequence: CDR1 SGDLS, CDR2 YYNGEE. CDR3 length: 16 amino acids. CDR3 loop: CASSVGSRQGGNEQFF. CDR3 nucleotides: TGTGCCAGCAGCGTAGGATCCCGACAGGGTGGAAATGAGCAGTTCTTC.

The gene calls are TRBV5-1 and TRBJ1-1; D not resolved. The CDR3 has 14 amino acids. V gave up 4 bases and J gave up 0 bases, with 10 bases separating them. Germline loops: CDR1 SGHRS, CDR2 YFSETQ. The CDR3 DNA is TGCGCCAGCAGCGCGTACAGATTGAACACTGAAGCTTTCTTT. Its protein is CASSAYRLNTEAFF.

This clonotype was seen only a few times. This rearrangement joins TRBV7-9 to TRBJ2-5; unclear D gene. The germline V gene encodes CDR1 SEHNR and CDR2 FQNEAQ (reference sequence). This CDR3 has 17 residues. Trimming pared 6 bases from V and 1 base from J, leaving 21 bases between. CDR3 sequence (DNA): TGTGCCAGCAGGGGCCCGGTGGGATCGGTGTCCCAAGAGACCCAGTACTTC. Protein sequence: CASRGPVGSVSQETQYF.

On this clonotype itself: One end of the junction does not line up with germline, which may come from a read error. DNA of the CDR3: TGTGCCAGTAGTATACCAACTGGGGATCTTCCTAATTATGGCTACACCTTC. Protein: CASSIPTGDLPNYGYTF. The chain links TRBV19 to TRBJ1-2; D gene unclear. Germline assignment: CDR1 LNHDA and CDR2 SQIVND (reference sequence). The CDR3 totals 17 residues.

The sample holds a few counts of this clonotype. This chain connects TRBV9 to TRBJ2-5; unclear D gene. V lost 5 bases and J 3 bases, leaving 11 bases between the germline ends. Germline values: CDR1 SGDLS, CDR2 YYNGEE. The CDR3 runs to 13 residues. The CDR3 region is CASSVGSEETQYF. The CDR3, as DNA: TGTGCCAGCAGTGTGGGGTCGGAAGAGACCCAGTACTTC. Variable domain in full (rest from reference TRBV9 and TRBJ2-5): DSGVTQTPKHLITATGQRVTLRCSPRSGDLSVYWYQQSLDQGLQFLIQYYNGEERAKGNILERFSAQQFPDLHSELNLSSLELGDSALYFCASSVGSEETQYFGPGTRLLVL.

This clonotype was picked up many times. J is TRBJ1-1 and V is TRBV11-2, with D possibly being TRBD1 (5 bases). CDR3 length: 13 residues. CDR1 SGHAT and CDR2 FQNNGV come from the germline V gene. V dropped 5 bases and J dropped 3 bases, with 10 bases sitting between them. The DNA of the CDR3 is TGTGCCAGCAGCGAAACAGGCTACACTGAAGCTTTCTTT. It encodes CASSETGYTEAFF. The entire variable domain, with the rest obtained from reference TRBV11-2 and TRBJ1-1, is as follows: EAGVAQSPRYKIIEKRQSVAFWCNPISGHATLYWYQQILGQGPKLLIQFQNNGVVDDSQLPKDRFSAERLKGVDSTLKIQPAKLEDSAVYLCASSETGYTEAFFGQGTRLTVV.

V is TRBV27 and J is TRBJ2-2; 11 bases match TRBD2. This CDR3 is built from 14 residues. Germline lookup yields CDR1 MNHEY and CDR2 SMNVEV (reference sequence). Trimming at V came to 11 bases and at J to 2 bases, leaving 4 bases not matched to a gene. The CDR3 bases are TGTGCCTCGGGACTAGCGGACAACACCGGGGAGCTGTTTTTT. Protein product: CASGLADNTGELFF.

This clonotype was counted a few times. The chain is built from TRBV20-1 and TRBJ2-5; TRBD2 matches 14 bases. This CDR3 is 16 amino acids long. Germline loops: CDR1 DFQATT, CDR2 SNEGSKA (reference sequence). V gave up 5 bases and J gave up 4 bases; unmatched junction bases: 9. The CDR3 DNA is TGCAGTGCTTTTCCGGGACTAGCGGGAGTGATAGAGACCCAGTACTTC. Its translation is CSAFPGLAGVIETQYF.

The chain joins TRBV5-4 to TRBJ2-2, with 8 bases fitting TRBD2. V was clipped by 2 bases and J by 0 bases; unmatched bases: 3. There are 16 residues in the CDR3. Per the germline V gene, CDR1 is SGHNT and CDR2 is YYREEE (reference sequence). The CDR3 reads CASSFGGRTNTGELFF. The CDR3 nucleotides read TGTGCCAGCAGCTTTGGCGGGAGGACGAACACCGGGGAGCTGTTTTTT.

This clonotype has just a few counts. V usage is TRBV30 and J usage is TRBJ1-2; tentative D call: TRBD1 (5 bases). Per the germline V gene, CDR1 is GTSNPN and CDR2 is SVGIG (reference sequence). V dropped 0 bases and J dropped 8 bases, with 16 bases sitting between them. CDR3 length: 14 residues. The CDR3 is CAWSVLGEGGGYTF. CDR3 nucleotides: TGTGCCTGGAGTGTACTGGGGGAAGGAGGCGGCTACACCTTC.

Turning to this clonotype: This may be a read error: a much more frequent sequence differs by one nucleotide. The chain carries TRBV12-3 or TRBV12-4 and TRBJ1-2; D gene unclear. The CDR3 sequence is 14 residues long. Trimming took 7 bases from V and 3 from J, leaving 15 bases between them. This CDR3 is CASKEAPSDYGYTF. The CDR3, as DNA: TGTGCCAGCAAGGAGGCACCTTCTGACTATGGCTACACCTTC.

This clonotype came up a few times. The chain recombines TRBV29-1 with TRBJ1-2, with D tentatively TRBD1 (6 bases). This CDR3 spans 12 amino acids. The V and J ends lost 7 bases and 3 bases respectively, with 12 bases between them. Per the germline V gene, CDR1 is SQVTM and CDR2 is ANQGSEA. This chain's CDR3 is CSGGHIDYGYTF. In DNA, the CDR3 is TGCAGCGGGGGGCACATTGACTATGGCTACACCTTC. Full variable domain (missing parts from reference TRBV29-1 and TRBJ1-2): SAVISQKPSRDICQRGTSLTIQCQVDSQVTMMFWYRQQPGQSLTLIATANQGSEATYESGFVIDKFPISRPNLTFSTLTVSNMSPEDSSIYLCSGGHIDYGYTFGSGTRLTVV.

This clonotype was found a few times. The chain carries TRBV10-3 and TRBJ1-6; 8 nucleotides agree with TRBD1. Per germline, CDR1 ENHRY and CDR2 SYGVKD. There are 18 residues in the CDR3. J gave up 8 bases and V 2 bases, and 14 bases lay outside the gene matches. The CDR3 nucleotides are TGTGCCATCAGTGAGCCCCTAAACGGGCAGGGGGCCGATTCACCCCTCCACTTT. Translation gives CAISEPLNGQGADSPLHF.

The V call is TRBV14, the J call TRBJ1-2, with a possible D match to TRBD1 (5 bases). Trimming cost V 5 bases and J 5 bases, with 15 bases left between them. This CDR3 region has 14 residues. Germline CDR1 is SGHDN and CDR2 is FVKESK. CDR3 sequence: CASSSSGTRYGYTF. CDR3 bases: TGTGCCAGCAGCTCTAGTGGGACTCGGTATGGCTACACCTTC.

This clonotype has just a few counts. The chain combines TRBV19 with TRBJ1-5, with a possible D match to TRBD1 (6 bases). V lost 5 bases and J lost 7, with 12 bases in between. Germline CDR1 and CDR2: LNHDA and SQIVND (reference sequence). This CDR3 spans 13 amino acids. The CDR3 reads CASSVTGIQPQHF. DNA for the CDR3: TGTGCCAGTAGTGTTACAGGGATCCAGCCCCAGCATTTT.

This clonotype was counted at least ten times. The chain links TRBV12-3 or TRBV12-4 to TRBJ1-2, with D perhaps TRBD1 (6 bases). The CDR3 length is 14 residues. The germline V and J ends were trimmed by 2 bases and 7 bases, with 14 bases remaining between them. CDR3 amino acids: CASSLKQGSGGYTF. The CDR3 bases are TGTGCCAGCAGTTTAAAGCAGGGGAGCGGTGGCTACACCTTC.

This chain uses TRBV20-1 with TRBJ2-5; TRBD2 might be the D (6 bases). Germline loops: CDR1 DFQATT, CDR2 SNEGSKA (reference sequence). V dropped 4 bases and J dropped 0 bases, with 18 bases sitting between them. CDR3 length equals 16 residues. In nucleotides, the CDR3 is TGCAGTGCTACCCGTCGGGCTAGCGCATACCAAGAGACCCAGTACTTC. Translation: CSATRRASAYQETQYF.

This clonotype has ten or more counts. J is TRBJ1-5 and V is TRBV12-3 or TRBV12-4; D remains unclear. V lost 5 bases to trimming and J lost 2 bases, with 10 bases between them. The CDR3 consists of 14 residues. The CDR3: CASSDVGGNQPQHF. Written as DNA, the CDR3 is TGTGCCAGCAGTGATGTTGGGGGCAATCAGCCCCAGCATTTT.

This clonotype was seen repeatedly, ten times or more. The chain combines TRBV7-9 with TRBJ1-1; TRBD1 aligns across 11 bases. Germline-derived CDR1 and CDR2 are SEHNR and FQNEAQ (reference sequence). Trimming cost V 3 bases and J 4 bases; bases outside gene matches: 7. The CDR3 covers 16 residues. The CDR3 sequence is CASSFAPGQGGTEAFF. For the CDR3, the DNA is TGTGCCAGCAGCTTCGCACCGGGACAGGGGGGCACTGAAGCTTTCTTT.

This chain connects TRBV7-2 to TRBJ2-4; 9 bases match TRBD2. The CDR3 sequence is 14 residues long. Germline trimming cut 5 bases from V and 9 bases from J; bases unmatched to any gene: 8. The germline V gene encodes CDR1 SGHTA and CDR2 FQGNSA. The CDR3 DNA is TGTGCCAGCAGCACCCCGGGACTAGCCGGCATTCAGTACTTC. It encodes CASSTPGLAGIQYF.

The chain joins TRBV6-1 to TRBJ2-7, with D perhaps matching TRBD1 (6 bases). Trimming cost V 6 bases and J 2 bases, with 11 bases left between them. The CDR3 extends over 13 amino acids. Germline loops: CDR1 MNHNS, CDR2 SASEGT. The CDR3 nucleotides read TGTGCCAGCAGACCCTCAGGGGCCTACGAGCAGTACTTC. Translating it yields CASRPSGAYEQYF.

This clonotype came up once. This may be a read error, as it is one base from a much larger clone. The V gene is TRBV11-2, the J gene TRBJ1-2, with 9 bases matching TRBD1. Germline CDR1 SGHAT, CDR2 FQNNGV. The CDR3 has 14 amino acids. J gave up 8 bases and V 5 bases, and 9 bases lay outside the gene matches. The CDR3 region has the DNA TGTGCCAGCAGCAAGGGACAGGGAACGGAGGGCTACACCTTC. This codes for CASSKGQGTEGYTF.

The table lists this clonotype with many counts. The rearrangement joins TRBV20-1 to TRBJ1-6, with D unclear. The V end lost 2 bases, the J end lost 0 bases, and 11 bases lay between the germline ends. CDR1 and CDR2 from the germline V gene are DFQATT and SNEGSKA (reference sequence). CDR3 size: 16 residues. This CDR3 is CSARLHSSSYNSPLHF. The CDR3 nucleotides read TGCAGTGCTAGACTACACTCGAGCTCCTATAATTCACCCCTCCACTTT.

CDR3 DNA: TGTGCCAGCACCTTCGTGGGCCCAGGAGGGGCCCGGAACACTGAAGCTTTCTTT. Protein: CASTFVGPGGARNTEAFF. The genes are TRBV6-1 and TRBJ1-1, with D maybe TRBD1 (5 bases). Trimming removed 7 bases at V and 1 base at J, with 25 bases between. The germline V gene encodes CDR1 MNHNS and CDR2 SASEGT. The CDR3 is made up of 18 amino acids.

In its sample, this clonotype was seen a few times. The chain recombines TRBV30 with TRBJ1-1; D may be TRBD1 (5 bases). V lost 2 bases and J 4 bases, leaving 14 bases between the germline ends. Per germline, CDR1 GTSNPN and CDR2 SVGIG (reference sequence). The CDR3 is made up of 14 amino acids. The CDR3 loop is CAWSKGMEGTEAFF. The CDR3 bases are TGTGCCTGGAGTAAGGGGATGGAGGGCACTGAAGCTTTCTTT.

V is TRBV7-3 and J is TRBJ1-1; D remains ambiguous. The V gene lost 1 base and the J gene lost 8 bases, with 11 bases spanning the gap. Germline assignment: CDR1 SGHTA and CDR2 FQGTGA. The CDR3 is 13 residues long. Here the CDR3 reads CASSLKAGREAFF. In DNA, the CDR3 is TGTGCCAGCAGCTTAAAAGCGGGCAGGGAAGCTTTCTTT.

The chain links TRBV29-1 to TRBJ1-1, with a possible D match to TRBD1 (5 bases). Germline assignment: CDR1 SQVTM and CDR2 ANQGSEA. V gave up 1 base and J gave up 7 bases, with 13 bases separating them. This CDR3 region has 13 residues. CDR3 protein: CSVEASGRGEAFF. CDR3 bases: TGCAGCGTTGAAGCTTCAGGGCGAGGTGAAGCTTTCTTT.

This clonotype has more than one count but fewer than ten. The rearrangement links TRBV29-1 to TRBJ2-5; tentatively, D is TRBD1 or TRBD2 (7 bases each). V lost 4 bases, J lost 3 bases, and 18 bases lay in between. This CDR3 has 15 residues. Germline CDR1 reads SQVTM; CDR2 reads ANQGSEA. The CDR3 loop reads CSVVGGGQTKETQYF. The CDR3, as DNA: TGCAGCGTTGTGGGGGGGGGACAGACAAAAGAGACCCAGTACTTC.

The chain couples TRBV6-2 or TRBV6-3 to TRBJ1-1, with D perhaps matching TRBD1 (5 bases). CDR1 is MNHEY, CDR2 SVGEGT, per germline. The length of the CDR3 is 14 residues. Trimming removed 5 bases from V and 4 bases from J, with 14 bases in between. CDR3 loop: CASSPGTTSTEAFF. CDR3 in DNA: TGTGCCAGCAGTCCCGGGACTACTAGCACTGAAGCTTTCTTT.

This clonotype was counted many times. One junction end disagrees with the germline gene, perhaps due to a read error. The chain uses TRBV2 and TRBJ1-1; weak D call: TRBD1 (5 bases). From germline, CDR1 is SNHLY and CDR2 FYNNEI. The CDR3 length is 12 residues. The CDR3 loop reads CAKMGQNAEAFF. The CDR3 coding sequence is TGTGCCAAGATGGGGCAGAACGCTGAAGCTTTCTTT.